This T cell receptor (beta chain) was sequenced for a study of cytomegalovirus exposure and HLA in healthy donors. Regarding the study as a whole: Likely technical artifact: a cluster of highly shared sequence variants. A later analysis linked a missense variant in DCLRE1C to the trimming of TCR beta V and J genes.

At sampling all donors were nominally healthy, likely with unrecorded immune exposures. This clone has more than one count but fewer than ten. The antigen is unknown. Researchers ran the PCR with 60 Vbeta and 13 Jbeta primers. Profiled with immunoSEQ multiplex PCR; TCRdb holds only in-frame clones, not every one. The sample lists approximately 100,000 clones, 70% to 80% seen once, with roughly a sixth in the top ten. Germline-derived CDR1 and CDR2 are SGHRS and YFSETQ. Trimming removed 0 bases from V and 1 base from J, with 15 bases in between. This CDR3 is 17 amino acids long. Sequencing was performed on PBMCs. The clonotype was recovered from a man aged 55-75 years in good health and CMV-seropositive. The rearrangement links TRBV5-1 to TRBJ2-3; D is perhaps TRBD1 (6 bases). In DNA form, the CDR3 reads TGCGCCAGCAGCTTGGGAACGGCGGACAGAGGCACAGATACGCAGTATTTT. Translating gives CASSLGTADRGTDTQYF. The entire variable domain, with the rest obtained from reference TRBV5-1 and TRBJ2-3, is as follows: KAGVTQTPRYLIKTRGQQVTLSCSPISGHRSVSWYQQTPGQGLQFLFEYFSETQRNKGNFPGRFSGRQFSNSRSEMNVSTLELGDSALYLCASSLGTADRGTDTQYFGPGTRLTVL.